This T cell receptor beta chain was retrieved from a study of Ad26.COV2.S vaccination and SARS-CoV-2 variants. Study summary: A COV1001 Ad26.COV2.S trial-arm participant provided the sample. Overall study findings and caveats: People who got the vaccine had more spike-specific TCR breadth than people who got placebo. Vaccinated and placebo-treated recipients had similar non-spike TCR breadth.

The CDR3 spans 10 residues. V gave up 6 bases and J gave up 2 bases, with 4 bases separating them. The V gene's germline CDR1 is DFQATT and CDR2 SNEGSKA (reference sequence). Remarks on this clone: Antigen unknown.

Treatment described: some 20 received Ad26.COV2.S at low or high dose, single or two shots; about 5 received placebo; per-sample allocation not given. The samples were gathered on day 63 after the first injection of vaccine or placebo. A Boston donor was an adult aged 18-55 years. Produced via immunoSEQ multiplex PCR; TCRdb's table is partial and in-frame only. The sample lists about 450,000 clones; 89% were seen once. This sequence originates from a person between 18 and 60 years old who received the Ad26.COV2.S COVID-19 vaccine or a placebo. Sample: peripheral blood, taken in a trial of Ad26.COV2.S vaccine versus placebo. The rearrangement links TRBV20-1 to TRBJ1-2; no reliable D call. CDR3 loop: CSAENYGYTF. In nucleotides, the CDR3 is TGCAGTGCGGAGAACTATGGCTACACCTTC.